This T cell receptor beta chain was retrieved from a study of T-cell memory formation after mild COVID-19. The overall study: There were largely donor-specific TCR clusters. Overall study results and limits: Most CD4+ clones that shrank were in CM and EM, while CD8+ ones turned up in EMRA.

This CDR3 comprises 14 residues. V lost 2 bases, J lost 6 bases, and 14 bases lay in between. Germline V gene sequence: CDR1 SGHRS, CDR2 YFSETQ. TCR alpha and TCR beta cDNA libraries carrying sample barcodes and UMIs were produced by 5'RACE using constant-segment primers. TCRdb re-called the 5' RACE reads with MiXCR, one entry per CDR3 protein. The repertoire consists of 200,000 to 250,000 distinct CDR3 sequences, with around 25% occurring once and the leading ten covering 11%. As concerns this clonotype: Its antigen is not identified.

V gene TRBV5-1 combines with J gene TRBJ2-5; TRBD2 is a possible D gene (6 bases). Sequenced material: PBMCs or a T cell subset sorted from them (not recorded which). The origin of this receptor is an adult woman who had mild COVID-19 (a few samples of this study predate the infection). Cell type and time point are not known. In nucleotides, the CDR3 is TGCGCCAGCAGCTTACCGGGGGATGGGAAGACCCAGTACTTC. It specifies CASSLPGDGKTQYF.